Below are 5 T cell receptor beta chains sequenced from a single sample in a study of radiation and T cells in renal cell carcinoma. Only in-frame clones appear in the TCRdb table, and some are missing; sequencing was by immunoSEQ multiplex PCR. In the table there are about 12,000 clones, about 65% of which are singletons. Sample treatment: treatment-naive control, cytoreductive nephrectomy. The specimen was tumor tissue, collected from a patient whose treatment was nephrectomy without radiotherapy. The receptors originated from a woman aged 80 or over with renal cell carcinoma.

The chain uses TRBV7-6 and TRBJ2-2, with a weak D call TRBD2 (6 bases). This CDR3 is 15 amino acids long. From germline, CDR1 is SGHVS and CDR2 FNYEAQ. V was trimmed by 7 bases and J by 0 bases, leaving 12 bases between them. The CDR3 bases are TGTGCCAGCACATCGGGGGTCACGAACACCGGGGAGCTGTTTTTT. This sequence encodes CASTSGVTNTGELFF.

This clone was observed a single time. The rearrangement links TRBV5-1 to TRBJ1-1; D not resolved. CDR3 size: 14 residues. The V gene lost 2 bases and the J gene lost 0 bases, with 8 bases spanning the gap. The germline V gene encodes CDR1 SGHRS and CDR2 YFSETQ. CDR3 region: CASSFDSMNTEAFF. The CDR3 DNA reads TGCGCCAGCAGCTTTGATTCAATGAACACTGAAGCTTTCTTT.

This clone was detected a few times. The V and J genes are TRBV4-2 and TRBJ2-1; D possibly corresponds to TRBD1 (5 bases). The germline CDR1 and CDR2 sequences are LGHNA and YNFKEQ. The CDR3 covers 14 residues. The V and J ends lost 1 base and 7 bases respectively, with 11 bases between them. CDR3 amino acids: CASSQVRSGNEQFF. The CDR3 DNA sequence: TGTGCCAGCAGCCAAGTTAGATCAGGGAATGAGCAGTTCTTC.

The CDR3 nucleotides are TGTGCCAGTAGTATTCACGGTAACTATGGCTACACCTTC. The encoded protein is CASSIHGNYGYTF. The V call is TRBV19, the J call TRBJ1-2; no definite D call. Trimming took 3 bases from V and 1 from J, leaving 6 bases between them. The germline gives CDR1 LNHDA, CDR2 SQIVND (reference sequence). The length of the CDR3 is 13 residues. The entire variable domain, with the rest obtained from reference TRBV19 and TRBJ1-2, is as follows: DGGITQSPKYLFRKEGQNVTLSCEQNLNHDAMYWYRQDPGQGLRLIYYSQIVNDFQKGDIAEGYSVSREKKESFPLTVTSAQKNPTAFYLCASSIHGNYGYTFGSGTRLTVV.

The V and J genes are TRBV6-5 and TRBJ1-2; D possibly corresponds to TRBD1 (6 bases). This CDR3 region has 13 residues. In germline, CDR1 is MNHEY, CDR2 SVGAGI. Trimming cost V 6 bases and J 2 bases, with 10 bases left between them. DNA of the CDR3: TGTGCCAGCAGATTACAGGGCAACTATGGCTACACCTTC. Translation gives CASRLQGNYGYTF.